This T cell receptor (beta chain) stems from a study of blood T cell repertoires in COVID-19. Study context: Whether acute or convalescent, the COVID-19 samples came from the United States, Italy and Spain. Sources were T cells, B-cell-depleted T cells, or PBMCs; the material itself was cDNA or gDNA.

With 0 bases clipped from V and 6 bases from J, the junction kept 7 bases outside the gene matches. The germline V gene encodes CDR1 SGDLS and CDR2 YYNGEE. The CDR3 runs 16 residues. As processed by the authors: Reference gene primer amplification in the assay estimated nucleated cell counts. TCRdb's table, derived via immunoSEQ multiplex PCR, lists solely in-frame clones and lacks some. That table is the source of V, J and clone size, and D and trimming were worked out from the DNA. The sample holds around 250,000 clones, about 85% seen once. The sequencing input was peripheral blood. This receptor was taken from a man aged 30-40 years who had recovered from COVID-19. V gene TRBV9 combines with J gene TRBJ1-1, with 11 bases that match TRBD1. As DNA, the CDR3 is TGTGCCAGCAGCGTAGCCCGGACAGGGGGCATCGCTGAAGCTTTCTTT. Its translation is CASSVARTGGIAEAFF.